Detailed here is one T cell receptor (beta chain). The source of the sample is a study of blood T cell repertoires in COVID-19. TCRdb's table, derived via immunoSEQ multiplex PCR, lists solely in-frame clones and lacks some. The sample shows approximately 25,000 clones, roughly 90% of them seen only once. Input material: peripheral blood. This receptor was taken from a woman at least 80 years old with active or convalescent COVID-19.

The CDR3 is CASSPRGSGGKTLEQYF. The CDR3, as DNA: TGTGCCAGCAGCCCCCGGGGTAGCGGGGGGAAGACTCTCGAGCAGTACTTC. The J gene is TRBJ2-7, the V gene TRBV3-1 (or the pseudogene TRBV3-2), with TRBD2 matching 10 bases. This CDR3 comprises 17 residues. CDR1 is LGHDT and CDR2 is YNNKEL in the germline V gene (reference sequence). Trimming took 4 bases from V and 6 from J; bases not matched to a gene: 15.